The rows below give T cell receptor beta chains drawn from one sample of a study of blood T cell repertoires in COVID-19. Here immunoSEQ multiplex PCR was the method, and the copy in TCRdb shows in-frame clones only, minus some. The repertoire holds about 350,000 clones, with 88% as singletons. Sequenced material: peripheral blood. The origin of the receptors is a woman aged 65 to 85 with COVID-19, enrolled during active disease. Both conserved end residues are part of each CDR3. The D gene is left open where the match is weak. Expanded clones are given a class, and other clones once, few, many or no size at all.

D gene,J gene,V gene,clone size,CDR3 DNA,CDR3 protein
.,TRBJ1-1,TRBV6-4,.,TGTGCCAGCAGTGACCAGTTAGGGACATACCAGGGAAATAACACTGAAGCTTTCTTT,CASSDQLGTYQGNNTEAFF
.,TRBJ2-3,TRBV10-1,.,TGCGCCAGCAGTGGCCAGGGGCGGGATACGCAGTATTTT,CASSGQGRDTQYF
.,TRBJ1-1,TRBV20-1,.,TGCAGTGCTAGTCCCTTACAGGAGAACACTGAAGCTTTCTTT,CSASPLQENTEAFF
.,TRBJ1-2,TRBV7-2,.,TGTGCCAGCAGCCCCGGGACATCCAACTATGGCTACACCTTC,CASSPGTSNYGYTF
.,TRBJ2-3,TRBV2,.,TGTGCCAGCAGGATACAGGTTACCACAGATACGCAGTATTTT,CASRIQVTTDTQYF
TRBD1,TRBJ2-5,TRBV5-6,.,TGTGCCAGCAGCAGTTTCCGGGACAGGGAGACCCAGTACTTC,CASSSFRDRETQYF
TRBD1,TRBJ1-2,TRBV7-9,.,TGTGCCAGCAGCTTCCCGACAGGGAATGGCTACACCTTC,CASSFPTGNGYTF
.,TRBJ2-3,TRBV5-1,.,TGCGCCAGCAGCACTGGACAGTCAGGTGAAGATACGCAGTATTTT,CASSTGQSGEDTQYF
.,TRBJ1-1,TRBV10-2,.,TGCGCCAGCAGTATATCGAGGAACACTGAAGCTTTCTTT,CASSISRNTEAFF
.,TRBJ1-2,TRBV30,.,TGTGCCTGGAGGGGGCTTGCTAACTATGGCTACACCTTC,CAWRGLANYGYTF
.,TRBJ1-4,TRBV6-1,.,TGTGCCAGCAGAGACAGGAGGACGGGAGGGGAAAAACTGTTTTTT,CASRDRRTGGEKLFF
.,TRBJ1-1,TRBV5-5,.,TGTGCCAGCAGCTTGGGAAATCTGGGGGGGACTGAAGCTTTCTTT,CASSLGNLGGTEAFF
.,TRBJ1-6,TRBV6-4,.,TGTGCCAGCAGTGACGAGCCGGGTTCACCCCTCCACTTT,CASSDEPGSPLHF
.,TRBJ2-7,TRBV11-2,.,TGTGCCAGCAGCTTAGCAGAGGCGTACGAGCAGTACTTC,CASSLAEAYEQYF
.,TRBJ1-6,TRBV10-1,few,TGCGCCAGCAGTAGGGGAGGGGATTCACCCCTCCACTTT,CASSRGGDSPLHF
.,TRBJ2-7,TRBV30,.,TGTGCCTGGAAGGGTAGCTCAGGGGGGCTGAGGGAGCAGTACTTC,CAWKGSSGGLREQYF
TRBD1,TRBJ2-3,TRBV6-1,.,TGTGCCAGCAGTGAAGGACAGGGGTTCTCAGATACGCAGTATTTT,CASSEGQGFSDTQYF
.,TRBJ1-1,TRBV6-5,.,TGTGCCAGCAGCTACACCGGAATGGAGGCTTTCTTT,CASSYTGMEAFF
TRBD2,TRBJ2-1,TRBV7-6,.,TGTGCCAGCAGCTTAAATCCCGGGACTAGCGGGGTAGCCTACAATGAGCAGTTCTTC,CASSLNPGTSGVAYNEQFF
TRBD1,TRBJ2-7,TRBV29-1,.,TGCAGCGCTGGACAGGGGTCGACCTACGAGCAGTACTTC,CSAGQGSTYEQYF
.,TRBJ1-1,TRBV5-1,.,TGCGCCAGCAGACAGAACACTGAAGCTTTCTTT,CASRQNTEAFF
.,TRBJ1-2,TRBV7-2,.,TGTGCCAGCAGCCCAGGATGGGGCTACACCTTC,CASSPGWGYTF
.,TRBJ1-6,TRBV24-1,.,TGTGCCACCAGTGAGAGTCGAGGTTCACCCCTCCACTTT,CATSESRGSPLHF
TRBD1,TRBJ2-1,TRBV10-3,.,TGTGCCATCACAGGACAGGCGTTAAATGAGCAGTTCTTC,CAITGQALNEQFF
TRBD2,TRBJ2-3,TRBV2,.,TGTGCCAGCAGTGATGAGCGGGGAACCACAGATACGCAGTATTTT,CASSDERGTTDTQYF
.,TRBJ1-5,TRBV28,.,TGTGCCAGCAGTTTAATCAGGGATAATCAGCCCCAGCATTTT,CASSLIRDNQPQHF
.,TRBJ1-2,TRBV9,few,TGTGCCAGCAGCCCTAGATTAAACTATGGCTACACCTTC,CASSPRLNYGYTF
.,TRBJ2-1,TRBV3-1/TRBV3-2,.,TGTGCCAGCAGCCAAGGGGCCAACAATGAGCAGTTCTTC,CASSQGANNEQFF
TRBD2,TRBJ2-7,TRBV15,.,TGTGCCACCAGCAGAGAAGGGACTACTCAAGCCGAGCAGTACTTC,CATSREGTTQAEQYF
TRBD1,TRBJ1-1,TRBV6-5,.,TGTGCCACGGGACAGGGGCCATCCAGCGAAGCTTTCTTT,CATGQGPSSEAFF
TRBD2,TRBJ2-5,TRBV7-9,.,TGTGCCAGCAGCTTATCAGTAACGGGACTAGATGAAAACTTC,CASSLSVTGLDENF
.,TRBJ1-2,TRBV29-1,.,TGCAGCGTACAGCTCAACTCCTATGGCTACACCTTC,CSVQLNSYGYTF
.,TRBJ1-1,TRBV12-5,.,TGTGCTAGTGGTTTGGGGGGCAGGGTGGCTGAAGCTTTCTTT,CASGLGGRVAEAFF
.,TRBJ1-3,TRBV2,.,TGTGCCAGCAGGGAAACAGGCCTCTCTGGAAACACCATATATTTT,CASRETGLSGNTIYF
.,TRBJ2-5,TRBV6-2/TRBV6-3,.,TGTGCCAGCAGTTACGGTGGCAGGGAAGAGACCCAGTACTTC,CASSYGGREETQYF
.,TRBJ1-2,TRBV5-1,.,TGCGCCAGCAGCGAGGGACTCCCTCCTAACTATGGCTACACCTTC,CASSEGLPPNYGYTF